One T cell receptor (beta chain) is described in this entry. J was trimmed by 5 bases and V by 5 bases; bases with no gene match: 9. Per germline, CDR1 SQVTM and CDR2 ANQGSEA. This CDR3 has 13 residues. TCRdb keeps only in-frame clones here, not all; method: immunoSEQ multiplex PCR. This table has 90,000 to 150,000 clones, 70% to 80% appearing once. This sample was taken from a study of blood T cell repertoires in COVID-19. The V gene is TRBV29-1, the J gene TRBJ2-7; 7 bases align to TRBD1. This clonotype was obtained from a man in his forties or fifties with acute or convalescent COVID-19. The sequenced sample was peripheral blood. The CDR3 DNA reads as TGCAGCGTTATCAGACAGGGCGGCAACGAGCAGTACTTC. Encoded protein: CSVIRQGGNEQYF.